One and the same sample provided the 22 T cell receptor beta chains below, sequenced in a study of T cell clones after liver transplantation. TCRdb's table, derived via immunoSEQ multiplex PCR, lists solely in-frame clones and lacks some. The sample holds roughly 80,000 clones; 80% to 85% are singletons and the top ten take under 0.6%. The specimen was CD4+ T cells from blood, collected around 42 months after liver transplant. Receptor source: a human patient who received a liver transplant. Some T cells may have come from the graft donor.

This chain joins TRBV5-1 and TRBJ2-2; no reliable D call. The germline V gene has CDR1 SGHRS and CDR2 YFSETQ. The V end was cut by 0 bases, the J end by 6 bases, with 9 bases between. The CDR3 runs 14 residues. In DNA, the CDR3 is TGCGCCAGCAGCTTGGGCGTAGACGCCGGGGAGCTGTTTTTT. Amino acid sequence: CASSLGVDAGELFF.

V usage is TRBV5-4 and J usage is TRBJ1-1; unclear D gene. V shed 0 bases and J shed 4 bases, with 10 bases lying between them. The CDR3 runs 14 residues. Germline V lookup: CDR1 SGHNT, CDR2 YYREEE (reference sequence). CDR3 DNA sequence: TGTGCCAGCAGCTTGGAGGGAGGGAGCACTGAAGCTTTCTTT. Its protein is CASSLEGGSTEAFF.

As DNA, the CDR3 is TGTGCCAGCAGCTGGAGGGGGGCTGGCGAGAACACTGAAGCTTTCTTT. This codes for CASSWRGAGENTEAFF. This chain uses TRBV11-2 with TRBJ1-1; possible D gene TRBD1, 6 bases. CDR1 is SGHAT and CDR2 is FQNNGV in the germline V gene. There are 16 residues in the CDR3. V was cut by 4 bases and J by 1 base, with 16 bases left in between.

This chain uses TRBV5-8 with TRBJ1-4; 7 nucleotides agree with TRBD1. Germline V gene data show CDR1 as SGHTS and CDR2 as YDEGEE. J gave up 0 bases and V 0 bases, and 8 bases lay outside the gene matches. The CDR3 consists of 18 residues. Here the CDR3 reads CASSLGGTVGATNEKLFF. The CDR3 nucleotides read TGTGCCAGCAGCTTGGGAGGGACAGTCGGAGCAACTAATGAAAAACTGTTTTTT.

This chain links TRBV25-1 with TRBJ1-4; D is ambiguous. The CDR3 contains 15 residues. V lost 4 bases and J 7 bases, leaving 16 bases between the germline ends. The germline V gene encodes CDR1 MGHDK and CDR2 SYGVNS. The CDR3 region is CASSGRSWVGEKLFF. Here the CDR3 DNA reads TGTGCCAGCAGTGGACGCAGTTGGGTGGGTGAAAAACTGTTTTTT. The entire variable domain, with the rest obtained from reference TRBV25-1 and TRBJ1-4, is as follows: EADIYQTPRYLVIGTGKKITLECSQTMGHDKMYWYQQDPGMELHLIHYSYGVNSTEKGDLSSESTVSRIRTEHFPLTLESARPSHTSQYLCASSGRSWVGEKLFFGSGTQLSVL.

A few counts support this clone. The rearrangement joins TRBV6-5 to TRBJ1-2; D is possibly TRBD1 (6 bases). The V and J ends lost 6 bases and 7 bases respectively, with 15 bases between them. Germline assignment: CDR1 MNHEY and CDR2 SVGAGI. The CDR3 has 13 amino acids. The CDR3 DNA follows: TGTGCCAGCAGACCCACAGGGAAAGGTGGCTACACCTTC. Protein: CASRPTGKGGYTF.

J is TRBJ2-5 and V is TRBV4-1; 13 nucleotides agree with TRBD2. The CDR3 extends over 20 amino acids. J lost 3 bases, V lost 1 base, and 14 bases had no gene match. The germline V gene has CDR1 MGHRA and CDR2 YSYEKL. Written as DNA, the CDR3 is TGCGCCAGCAGCCAAGCAGCCCGGACTAGCGGGAGATGGATGGAAGAGACCCAGTACTTC. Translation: CASSQAARTSGRWMEETQYF.

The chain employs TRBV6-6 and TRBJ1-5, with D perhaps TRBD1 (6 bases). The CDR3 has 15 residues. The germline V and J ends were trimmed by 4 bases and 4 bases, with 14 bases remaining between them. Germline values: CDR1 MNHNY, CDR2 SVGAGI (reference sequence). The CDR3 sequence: CASSSGKGGNQPQHF. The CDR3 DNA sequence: TGTGCCAGCAGTTCCGGTAAAGGGGGAAATCAGCCCCAGCATTTT.

Here the CDR3 DNA reads TGCGCCAGCAGCTTGGCCTACGGGAGACAAGAGACCCAGTACTTC. Encoded protein: CASSLAYGRQETQYF. This sequence joins TRBV5-1 and TRBJ2-5; TRBD2 might be the D (6 bases). This CDR3 comprises 15 residues. The V end lost 0 bases, the J end lost 2 bases, and 11 bases lay between the germline ends. From germline, CDR1 is SGHRS and CDR2 YFSETQ.

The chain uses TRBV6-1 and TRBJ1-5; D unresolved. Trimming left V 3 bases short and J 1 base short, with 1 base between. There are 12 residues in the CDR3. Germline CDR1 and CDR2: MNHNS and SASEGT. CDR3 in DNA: TGTGCCAGCAGTGACAGCAATCAGCCCCAGCATTTT. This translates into CASSDSNQPQHF.

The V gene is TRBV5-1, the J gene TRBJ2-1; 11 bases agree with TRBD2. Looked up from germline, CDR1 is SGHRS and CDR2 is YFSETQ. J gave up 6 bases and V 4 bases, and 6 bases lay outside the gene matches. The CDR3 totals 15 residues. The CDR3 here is CASSPGLAGINEQFF. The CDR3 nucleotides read TGCGCCAGCAGCCCCGGACTAGCGGGCATCAATGAGCAGTTCTTC.

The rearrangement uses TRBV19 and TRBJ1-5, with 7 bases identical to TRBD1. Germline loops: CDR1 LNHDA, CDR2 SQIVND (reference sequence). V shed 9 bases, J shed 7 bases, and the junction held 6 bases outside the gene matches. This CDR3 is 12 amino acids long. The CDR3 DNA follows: TGTGCCAGCGCACAGGGGTACCAGCCCCAGCATTTT. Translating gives CASAQGYQPQHF.

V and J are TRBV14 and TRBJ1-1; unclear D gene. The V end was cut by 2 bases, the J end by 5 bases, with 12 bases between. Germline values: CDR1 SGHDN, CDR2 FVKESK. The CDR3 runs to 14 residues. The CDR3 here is CASSQRWGRTEAFF. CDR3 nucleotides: TGTGCCAGCAGCCAACGGTGGGGTCGGACTGAAGCTTTCTTT.

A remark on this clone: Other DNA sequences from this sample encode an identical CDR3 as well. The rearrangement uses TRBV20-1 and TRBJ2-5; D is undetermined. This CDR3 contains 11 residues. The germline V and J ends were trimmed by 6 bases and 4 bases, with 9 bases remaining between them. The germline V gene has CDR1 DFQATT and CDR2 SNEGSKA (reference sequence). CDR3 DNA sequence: TGCAGTGCCCCTCAAGTAGAGACCCAGTACTTC. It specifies CSAPQVETQYF.

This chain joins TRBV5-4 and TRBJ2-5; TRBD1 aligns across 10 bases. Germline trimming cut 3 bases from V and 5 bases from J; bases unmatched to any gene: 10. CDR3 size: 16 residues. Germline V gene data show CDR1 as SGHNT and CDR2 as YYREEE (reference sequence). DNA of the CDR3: TGTGCCAGCAGCTCCCTGACAGGGGGCCGTGGGGAGACCCAGTACTTC. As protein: CASSSLTGGRGETQYF.

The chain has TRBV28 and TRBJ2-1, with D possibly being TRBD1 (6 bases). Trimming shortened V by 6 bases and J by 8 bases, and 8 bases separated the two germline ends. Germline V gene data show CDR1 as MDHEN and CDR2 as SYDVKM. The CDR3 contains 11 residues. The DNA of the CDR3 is TGTGCCAGCAGCTACAGGGATGAGCAGTTCTTC. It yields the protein CASSYRDEQFF.

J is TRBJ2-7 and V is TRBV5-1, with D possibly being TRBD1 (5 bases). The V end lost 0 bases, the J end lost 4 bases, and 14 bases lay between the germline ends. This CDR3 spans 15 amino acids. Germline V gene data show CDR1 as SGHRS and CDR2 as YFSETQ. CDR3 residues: CASSLGQSAGYEQYF. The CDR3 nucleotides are TGCGCCAGCAGCTTGGGACAGTCCGCAGGTTACGAGCAGTACTTC.

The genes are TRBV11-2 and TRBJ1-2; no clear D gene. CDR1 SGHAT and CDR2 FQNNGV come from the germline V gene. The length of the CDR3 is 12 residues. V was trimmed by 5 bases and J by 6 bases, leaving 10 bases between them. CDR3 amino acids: CASSRFKDGYTF. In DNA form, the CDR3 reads TGTGCCAGCAGCCGTTTCAAGGATGGCTACACCTTC.

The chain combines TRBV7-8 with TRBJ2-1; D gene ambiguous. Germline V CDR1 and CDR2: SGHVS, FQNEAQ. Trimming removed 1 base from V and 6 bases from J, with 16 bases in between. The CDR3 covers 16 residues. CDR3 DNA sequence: TGTGCCAGCAGCTTAGTGAGGCCATTCCAGAGCAATGAGCAGTTCTTC. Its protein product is CASSLVRPFQSNEQFF.

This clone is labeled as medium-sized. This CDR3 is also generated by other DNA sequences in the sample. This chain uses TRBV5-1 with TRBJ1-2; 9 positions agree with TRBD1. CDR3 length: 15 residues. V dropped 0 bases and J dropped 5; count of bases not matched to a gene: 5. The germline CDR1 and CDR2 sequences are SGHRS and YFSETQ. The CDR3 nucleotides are TGCGCCAGCAGCTTGGATGGGACAGGGAAATATGGCTACACCTTC. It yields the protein CASSLDGTGKYGYTF.

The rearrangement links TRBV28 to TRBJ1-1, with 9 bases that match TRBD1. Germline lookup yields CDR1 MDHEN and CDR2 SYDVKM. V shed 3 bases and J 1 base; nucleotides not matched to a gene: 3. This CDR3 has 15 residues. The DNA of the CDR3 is TGTGCCAGCAGTTTTCGGGACAGGGCGAACACTGAAGCTTTCTTT. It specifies CASSFRDRANTEAFF.

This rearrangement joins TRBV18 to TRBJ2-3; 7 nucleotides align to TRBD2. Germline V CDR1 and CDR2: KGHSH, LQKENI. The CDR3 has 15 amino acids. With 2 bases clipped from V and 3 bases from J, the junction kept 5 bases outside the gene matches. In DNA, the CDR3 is TGTGCCAGCTCACCAACTAGCGAAAGGACAGATACGCAGTATTTT. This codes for CASSPTSERTDTQYF.